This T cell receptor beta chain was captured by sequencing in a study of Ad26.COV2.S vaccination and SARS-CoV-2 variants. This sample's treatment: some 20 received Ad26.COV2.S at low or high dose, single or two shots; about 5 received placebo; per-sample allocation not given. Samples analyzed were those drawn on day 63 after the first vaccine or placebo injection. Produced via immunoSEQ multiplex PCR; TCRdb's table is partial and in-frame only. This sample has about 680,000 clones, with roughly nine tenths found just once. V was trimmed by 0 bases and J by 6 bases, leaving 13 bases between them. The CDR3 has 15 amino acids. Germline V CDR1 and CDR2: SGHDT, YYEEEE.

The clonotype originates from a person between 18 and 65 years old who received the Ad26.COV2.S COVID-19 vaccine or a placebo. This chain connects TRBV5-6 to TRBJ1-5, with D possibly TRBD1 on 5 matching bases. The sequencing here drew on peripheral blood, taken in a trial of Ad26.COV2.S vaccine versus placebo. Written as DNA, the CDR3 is TGTGCCAGCAGCTTGGATGCGGGGGTTGCTCAGCCCCAGCATTTT. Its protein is CASSLDAGVAQPQHF.